A single sample is the source of the 5 T cell receptor beta chains below, sequenced in a study of long-term antiretroviral therapy in people with HIV. It was version v3.0 of the immunoSEQ assay that was run at survey level. TCRdb's copy holds only in-frame clones and misses some; the assay was immunoSEQ multiplex PCR. Here the sample spans over 25,000 clones, about 84% being singletons. The sequencing used unsorted PBMCs, collected 0.8 years before starting antiretroviral therapy. The source of these receptors is a man in his late teens or twenties with HIV.

The rearrangement links TRBV7-2 to TRBJ2-3; 13 bases are a match to TRBD2. Unmatched junction bases numbered 5, after V lost 1 base and J lost 4 bases. Per germline, CDR1 SGHTA and CDR2 FQGNSA. The CDR3 has 17 residues. CDR3 DNA sequence: TGTGCCAGCAGCTTAGTGCCGGGACTAGCGGGATCAGATACGCAGTATTTT. It translates to CASSLVPGLAGSDTQYF.

This clone was seen just once. The chain combines TRBV28 with TRBJ2-6; 7 bases line up with TRBD1. The CDR3 extends over 16 amino acids. From germline, CDR1 is MDHEN and CDR2 SYDVKM. After removal of 5 bases from V and 2 bases from J, the junction contained 6 bases not matched to a gene. The DNA for the CDR3 is TGTGCCAGCAGTATAGACAGGGAGACTGGGGCCAACGTCCTGACTTTC. Translating gives CASSIDRETGANVLTF.

The chain recombines TRBV21-1 with TRBJ1-5. TRBV21-1 is a listed pseudogene. This CDR3 contains 19 residues. This CDR3 is CASSKVWGAGWDSNQPQHF. DNA of the CDR3: TGTGCCAGCAGCAAAGTCTGGGGAGCGGGGTGGGATAGCAATCAGCCCCAGCATTTT.

This sequence joins TRBV18 and TRBJ2-1, with a tentative D call TRBD2 (6 bases). The germline V and J ends were trimmed by 4 bases and 6 bases, with 13 bases remaining between them. Per the germline V gene, CDR1 is KGHSH and CDR2 is LQKENI. The CDR3 is 14 amino acids. The CDR3 protein is CASSQDWRGNEQFF. The CDR3 DNA sequence: TGTGCCAGCTCACAGGACTGGAGGGGCAATGAGCAGTTCTTC.

The rearrangement uses TRBV7-2 and TRBJ2-7; D is possibly TRBD1 (5 bases). V dropped 2 bases and J dropped 3 bases, with 8 bases sitting between them. The germline V gene encodes CDR1 SGHTA and CDR2 FQGNSA. This CDR3 comprises 13 residues. CDR3 protein: CASSLRQGYEQYF. CDR3 coding DNA: TGTGCCAGCAGCTTACGGCAGGGCTACGAGCAGTACTTC.